A selection of T cell receptor beta chains follows, all from one sample in a study of blood T cell repertoires in COVID-19. Sequencing used immunoSEQ multiplex PCR; TCRdb keeps in-frame clones, though not all of them. The table records tens of thousands of clones, roughly 71% of them present only once. The sample was peripheral blood. These receptors all stem from a man aged 55 to 70 with COVID-19, enrolled during active disease. Each CDR3 is given with its conserved first and last residue. A D gene is named only where the DNA matches it firmly.

v_call	d_call	j_call	cdr3_aa
TRBV5-1	.	TRBJ1-6	CASSLPGQSSSPLHF
TRBV5-4	TRBD2	TRBJ2-5	CASRKVTSGLETQYF
TRBV28	.	TRBJ2-4	CASSFFQVAKNIQYF
TRBV2	TRBD1	TRBJ1-6	CASSESPGGTNSPLHF
TRBV18	.	TRBJ2-5	CASSPGSGSTGTQYF
TRBV19	.	TRBJ1-4	CASTMDRAPEKLFF
TRBV19	.	TRBJ1-2	CASSPRLEYGYTF
TRBV12-5	TRBD2	TRBJ2-1	CASGLPPWVAGGGNEQFF
TRBV7-9	.	TRBJ2-7	CASSTAGVREQYF
TRBV27	TRBD2	TRBJ2-7	CATQVGVAGGPREQYF
TRBV19	TRBD2	TRBJ2-7	CATTRGTKGTYEQYF
TRBV28	TRBD1	TRBJ2-1	CASSLSGTGNNEQFF
TRBV10-2	.	TRBJ2-7	CASSTDHDEQYF
TRBV19	TRBD2	TRBJ2-7	CASSIDLTSGRPRGKQYF
TRBV7-9	.	TRBJ2-2	CASSFGGPGNTGELFF
TRBV5-4	TRBD1	TRBJ2-7	CASSLGGTGRGEQYF
TRBV7-6	TRBD1	TRBJ1-6	CASSLGVRGPWSPLHF
TRBV13	TRBD1	TRBJ2-1	CASSFGQGRNEQFF
TRBV24-1	.	TRBJ2-3	CATSDLRTDTQYF
TRBV29-1	TRBD2	TRBJ2-1	CSLSGGAPSDEQFF
TRBV2	.	TRBJ1-2	CASRREGVGYTF
TRBV4-2	TRBD2	TRBJ2-1	CASSQIQGVGGGAYNEQFF
TRBV28	TRBD1	TRBJ2-5	CASSDLQGARETQYF
TRBV5-1	TRBD1	TRBJ1-2	CASSLTGQLNYGYTF
TRBV6-4	TRBD1	TRBJ2-3	CASSDQGGTDTQYF
TRBV5-1	TRBD1	TRBJ2-5	CASSLGGQYQETQYF
TRBV14	TRBD2	TRBJ2-3	CASSQAGTSLSNTQYF
TRBV5-1	TRBD2	TRBJ2-1	CASSSRTSGSPLNEQFF
TRBV5-6	.	TRBJ1-6	CASSLIQGGSPLHF
TRBV27	.	TRBJ2-6	CASSLGGGAGGANVLTF
TRBV5-1	.	TRBJ1-2	CASSVGTGGGYTF
TRBV29-1	.	TRBJ1-3	CSASVGLSGNTIYF
TRBV28	TRBD1	TRBJ1-6	CASSTPDRGDSPLHF
TRBV30	.	TRBJ1-1	CAWSYGVNTEAFF
TRBV7-6	TRBD1	TRBJ1-1	CASSPKNFRDRVAFF
TRBV30	.	TRBJ2-7	CAWSRQYEQYF
TRBV5-1	TRBD1	TRBJ1-1	CASSLALGQGLNTEAFF
TRBV19	.	TRBJ1-2	CASSKEGQGYYGYTF
TRBV27	.	TRBJ2-1	CASSRNNEQFF
TRBV21-1	.	TRBJ2-5	CASKSITSGSVETQYF
TRBV5-6	TRBD2	TRBJ2-3	CASKGGPGTDTQYF
TRBV12-3/TRBV12-4	.	TRBJ2-7	CASSLSVYEQYF
TRBV10-3	TRBD1	TRBJ2-1	CAISRDSYNEQFF
TRBV7-2	TRBD2	TRBJ2-3	CASSLVVSGGSDTQYF
TRBV11-3	.	TRBJ2-7	CASSLGWEGVEEQYF
TRBV11-3	.	TRBJ2-5	CASSAPGEETQYF
TRBV7-9	TRBD1	TRBJ1-6	CASSDRGGSPLHF